The entry below gives a single TCR beta chain sequence along with its context. Its antigen is not identified. The data derive from a study of response to subunit inactivated influenza vaccine. Notes on the study in general: Authors proposed each seasonal influenza vaccination draws in few new T cells.

TCRdb processed the RT-PCR reads anew with MiXCR; each CDR3 protein has one entry. The sample includes around 580,000 distinct CDR3 sequences, around 15% of them seen just once. From germline, CDR1 is MDHEN and CDR2 SYDVKM. The CDR3 sequence is 14 residues long. V gave up 5 bases and J gave up 8 bases, with 15 bases separating them. The TCR comes from a man aged 50-59 years who received an inactivated influenza vaccine. The genes are TRBV28 and TRBJ1-4, with D perhaps TRBD1 (5 bases). The input for sequencing was PBMCs from blood, taken roughly 13 days after vaccination. DNA for the CDR3: TGTGCCAGCAGTGACCCCAGGGATTGGGAAAAACTGTTTTTT. Protein product: CASSDPRDWEKLFF.